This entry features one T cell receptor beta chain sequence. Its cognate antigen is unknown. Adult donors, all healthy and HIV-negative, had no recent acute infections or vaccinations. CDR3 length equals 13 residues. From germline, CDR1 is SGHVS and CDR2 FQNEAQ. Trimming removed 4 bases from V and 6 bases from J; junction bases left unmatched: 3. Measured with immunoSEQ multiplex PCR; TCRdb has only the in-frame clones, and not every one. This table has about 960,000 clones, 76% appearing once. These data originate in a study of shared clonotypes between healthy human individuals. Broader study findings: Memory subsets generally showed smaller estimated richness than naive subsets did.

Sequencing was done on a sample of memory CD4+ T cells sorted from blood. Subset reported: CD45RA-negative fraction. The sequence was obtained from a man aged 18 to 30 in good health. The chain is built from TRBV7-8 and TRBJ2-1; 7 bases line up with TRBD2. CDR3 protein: CASSSWGGNEQFF. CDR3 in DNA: TGTGCCAGCAGCTCATGGGGGGGCAATGAGCAGTTCTTC.